A selection of T cell receptor beta chains follows, all from one sample in a study of T cells in Graves' hyperthyroidism and ophthalmopathy. TCRdb re-called the multiplex PCR reads with MiXCR, one entry per CDR3 protein. The data contain around 520,000 distinct CDR3 sequences, approximately 25% of them seen just once; the ten biggest clones take up around 10%. The sample taken for sequencing was blood. The origin of the receptors is a woman aged 25 to 39 with Graves' ophthalmopathy. Each CDR3 is given with its conserved first and last residue. D genes are given only for firm matches. Only part of the rows carry a size: once, few, many, or a class if the clone is expanded.

>TRBJ2-5|many|TRBV20-1|TRBD2
TGCAGTGCCCCTATCGGGGGGAAGTACCAAGAGACCCAGTACTTC
CSAPIGGKYQETQYF
>TRBJ2-7|many|TRBV20-1|TRBD2
TGCAGTGCCTCCGGGATAGCGGGGGCCTCCTGGGAGCAGTACTTC
CSASGIAGASWEQYF
>TRBJ1-2|many|TRBV27|TRBD1
TGTGCCAGCAGTCCCTCTTGGGACAGGGATTGGGGCTACACCTTC
CASSPSWDRDWGYTF
>TRBJ2-2|many|TRBV20-1|NA
TGCAGTGCTCCCGACAGAGCGAACACCGGGGAGCTGTTTTTT
CSAPDRANTGELFF
>TRBJ1-5|few|TRBV11-2|NA
TGTGCCAGCAGCTTAGACTGGGGGGTAGGACAGCCCCAGCATTTT
CASSLDWGVGQPQHF
>TRBJ2-7|NA|TRBV7-2|NA
TGTGCCAGCAGTGGGGGATGGAGCATCTCCTACGAGCAGTACTTC
CASSGGWSISYEQYF
>TRBJ2-5|NA|TRBV7-9|NA
TGTGCCAGCAGCTTAGCTTTGGGGGAAGAGACCCAGTACTTC
CASSLALGEETQYF
>TRBJ2-5|NA|TRBV27|TRBD2
TGTGCCAGCAGCCCCCATGGCGGGAGGGCCGTAGAGACCCAGTACTTC
CASSPHGGRAVETQYF
>TRBJ2-5|many|TRBV2|NA
TGTGCCAGCAGATGGACACAAGAGACCCAGTACTTC
CASRWTQETQYF
>TRBJ1-1|few|TRBV12-5|NA
TGTGCTAGTGGTTTGCCGGCCCACCTAGCGAAGTACGCTGAAGCTTTCTTT
CASGLPAHLAKYAEAFF
>TRBJ2-2|many|TRBV4-2|TRBD2
TGTGCCAGCAGTAGATCCGGGACTAGCGGTAGAAGCACCGGGGAGCTGTTTTTT
CASSRSGTSGRSTGELFF
>TRBJ2-2|many|TRBV2|TRBD2
TGTGCCAGCAGTGAGGGGCGGGGGTACACCGGGGAGCTGTTTTTT
CASSEGRGYTGELFF
>TRBJ1-2|many|TRBV19|TRBD1
TGTGCCAGTAGTATGATGCGGGGACAGAAGTCAGCTAACTATGGCTACACCTTC
CASSMMRGQKSANYGYTF
>TRBJ1-1|once|TRBV28|NA
TGTGCCAGCATCCGCAGGGTCTACACTGAAGCTTTCTTT
CASIRRVYTEAFF
>TRBJ1-3|NA|TRBV5-1|NA
TGCGCCAGCAGCTTGGGGGCAGGGCCTGGAAACACCATATATTTT
CASSLGAGPGNTIYF
>TRBJ2-5|many|TRBV6-1|NA
TGTGCCAGCAGCCGAGAAAGGAGTCGAGAGACCCAGTACTTC
CASSRERSRETQYF
>TRBJ1-2|NA|TRBV11-1|NA
TGTGCCAGCAGCCCCCGGGACACAGGATATGGCTACACCTTC
CASSPRDTGYGYTF
>TRBJ2-3|many|TRBV11-2|NA
TGTGCCAGCAGCCCCGGGTGGGTTAGCGCCAGTTTCACAGATACGCAGTATTTT
CASSPGWVSASFTDTQYF
>TRBJ2-7|NA|TRBV2|TRBD1
TGTGCCAGCAGCGGACAGGGGCACCCCTACGAGCAGTACTTC
CASSGQGHPYEQYF
>TRBJ1-3|NA|TRBV20-1|TRBD1
TGCAGTGCCCCTGGACAGGCCGGCTCTGGAAACACCATATATTTT
CSAPGQAGSGNTIYF
>TRBJ2-2|many|TRBV7-9|TRBD1
TGTGCCAGCAGCTACCGGGACAGGGGGACCGGGGAGCTGTTTTTT
CASSYRDRGTGELFF
>TRBJ2-7|many|TRBV4-1|TRBD2
TGCGCCAGCAGCCAAAGCGGGGGACCCTACGAGCAGTACTTC
CASSQSGGPYEQYF
>TRBJ2-7|few|TRBV30|NA
TGTGCCTGGAGTGTACAATTATCGGGCAGCTCCTACGAGCAGTACTTC
CAWSVQLSGSSYEQYF
>TRBJ1-2|NA|TRBV5-1|NA
TGCGCCAGCAGTTCGGATGACCCCCTCTATGGCTACACCTTC
CASSSDDPLYGYTF
>TRBJ1-3|many|TRBV7-9|NA
TGTGCCAGCAGCTTAGACGGACTAAGAAACACCATATATTTT
CASSLDGLRNTIYF
>TRBJ1-6|NA|TRBV25-1|NA
TGTGCCAGCAGTGATGGCCAGGCCTATAATTCACCCCTCCACTTT
CASSDGQAYNSPLHF
>TRBJ1-1|many|TRBV19|NA
TGTGCCAGTAGTATTAATTCGGCACCCTCCCCCAGTGAAGCTTTCTTT
CASSINSAPSPSEAFF
>TRBJ2-7|many|TRBV19|TRBD1
TGTGCCAGTAGTATCGGGACAGGGGCGTCCGAGCAGTACTTC
CASSIGTGASEQYF
>TRBJ2-7|many|TRBV29-1|NA
TGCAGCGTTGTTGCCGGTTCCTACGAGCAGTACTTC
CSVVAGSYEQYF
>TRBJ2-7|many|TRBV12-3/TRBV12-4|TRBD1
TGTGCCAGCAGTTTAAGGGGACAGGGGTTCGGCTACGAGCAGTACTTC
CASSLRGQGFGYEQYF
>TRBJ1-2|many|TRBV5-1|TRBD1
TGCGCCAGCAGCACCACGACAGGGAATGGCTACACCTTC
CASSTTTGNGYTF
>TRBJ1-2|NA|TRBV20-1|NA
TGCAGTGCTAGAGAAGCAGGGTTTAAGAACTATGGCTACACCTTC
CSAREAGFKNYGYTF
>TRBJ1-2|many|TRBV28|NA
TGTGCCAGCAGTTTAGGGCGGAGCCGTTCGGGCTACACCTTC
CASSLGRSRSGYTF
>TRBJ1-1|many|TRBV6-2/TRBV6-3|NA
TGTGCCAGCAGGTGGGGAGGCTTTGTGACTGAAGCTTTCTTT
CASRWGGFVTEAFF
>TRBJ2-7|many|TRBV20-1|TRBD1
TGCAGTGCAACTACCGGGACAGGGGGTTCCTACGAGCAGTACTTC
CSATTGTGGSYEQYF
>TRBJ1-2|few|TRBV6-1|TRBD1
TGTGCCAGCAGTGCTACAGGGGATGTCTATGGCTACACCTTC
CASSATGDVYGYTF
>TRBJ2-4|many|TRBV20-1|NA
TGCAGTGCTAGGGATTGGGGAGATCTAGCCAAAAACATTCAGTACTTC
CSARDWGDLAKNIQYF
>TRBJ2-7|NA|TRBV5-1|TRBD1
TGCGCCAGCAGCCAATCGGGACAGGGGGCCTACACCTTTCTCGAGCAGTACTTC
CASSQSGQGAYTFLEQYF
>TRBJ2-7|few|TRBV7-2|TRBD2
TGTGCCAGCAGCTTTCGGGGACTAGCGGGACACGAGCAGTACTTC
CASSFRGLAGHEQYF
>TRBJ1-2|NA|TRBV28|NA
TGTGCCAGCAGTTTCCCCTGGAACTATGGCTACACCTTC
CASSFPWNYGYTF
>TRBJ1-6|many|TRBV6-5|NA
TGTGCCAGCAGTTCCCCGGGCGGAAATTCACCCCTCCACTTT
CASSSPGGNSPLHF